This TCR beta chain was identified in a study of shared clonotypes between healthy human individuals. Study context: Researchers assigned three CD4 naive, three CD4 memory, two CD8 naive and one CD8 memory plate to each donor. General observations from the study: Some clonotypes were shared by all four sorted-subset donors, while others were not shared. The non-shared ones had lower generation probabilities than the shared ones. The authors expected sequencing depth to affect clonotype sharing among donors.

With respect to this clone: Antigen unknown.

Method: immunoSEQ multiplex PCR; TCRdb's copy keeps in-frame clones and lacks some. The data contain 110,000 or so clones, 55% to 80% of them singletons. In CD8 memory, CD45RO+ cells were put together with CCR7-negative CD45RA+ TemRA cells. This clonotype originated in a woman between 25 and 40 years old in good health. Sequencing was carried out using memory CD8+ T cells sorted from blood. Documented subset: CD45RO+ cells pooled with CCR7-negative TemRA cells.

The CDR3 DNA reads as TGTGCCAGCAGCTTAGGCACAGGGGCCAATCAGCCCCAGCATTTT. Residues: CASSLGTGANQPQHF. J is TRBJ1-5 and V is TRBV7-9; 7 bases agree with TRBD1. Looked up from germline, CDR1 is SEHNR and CDR2 is FQNEAQ (reference sequence). The CDR3 runs 15 residues. With V trimmed by 1 base and J by 3 bases, 3 bases remained unmatched.